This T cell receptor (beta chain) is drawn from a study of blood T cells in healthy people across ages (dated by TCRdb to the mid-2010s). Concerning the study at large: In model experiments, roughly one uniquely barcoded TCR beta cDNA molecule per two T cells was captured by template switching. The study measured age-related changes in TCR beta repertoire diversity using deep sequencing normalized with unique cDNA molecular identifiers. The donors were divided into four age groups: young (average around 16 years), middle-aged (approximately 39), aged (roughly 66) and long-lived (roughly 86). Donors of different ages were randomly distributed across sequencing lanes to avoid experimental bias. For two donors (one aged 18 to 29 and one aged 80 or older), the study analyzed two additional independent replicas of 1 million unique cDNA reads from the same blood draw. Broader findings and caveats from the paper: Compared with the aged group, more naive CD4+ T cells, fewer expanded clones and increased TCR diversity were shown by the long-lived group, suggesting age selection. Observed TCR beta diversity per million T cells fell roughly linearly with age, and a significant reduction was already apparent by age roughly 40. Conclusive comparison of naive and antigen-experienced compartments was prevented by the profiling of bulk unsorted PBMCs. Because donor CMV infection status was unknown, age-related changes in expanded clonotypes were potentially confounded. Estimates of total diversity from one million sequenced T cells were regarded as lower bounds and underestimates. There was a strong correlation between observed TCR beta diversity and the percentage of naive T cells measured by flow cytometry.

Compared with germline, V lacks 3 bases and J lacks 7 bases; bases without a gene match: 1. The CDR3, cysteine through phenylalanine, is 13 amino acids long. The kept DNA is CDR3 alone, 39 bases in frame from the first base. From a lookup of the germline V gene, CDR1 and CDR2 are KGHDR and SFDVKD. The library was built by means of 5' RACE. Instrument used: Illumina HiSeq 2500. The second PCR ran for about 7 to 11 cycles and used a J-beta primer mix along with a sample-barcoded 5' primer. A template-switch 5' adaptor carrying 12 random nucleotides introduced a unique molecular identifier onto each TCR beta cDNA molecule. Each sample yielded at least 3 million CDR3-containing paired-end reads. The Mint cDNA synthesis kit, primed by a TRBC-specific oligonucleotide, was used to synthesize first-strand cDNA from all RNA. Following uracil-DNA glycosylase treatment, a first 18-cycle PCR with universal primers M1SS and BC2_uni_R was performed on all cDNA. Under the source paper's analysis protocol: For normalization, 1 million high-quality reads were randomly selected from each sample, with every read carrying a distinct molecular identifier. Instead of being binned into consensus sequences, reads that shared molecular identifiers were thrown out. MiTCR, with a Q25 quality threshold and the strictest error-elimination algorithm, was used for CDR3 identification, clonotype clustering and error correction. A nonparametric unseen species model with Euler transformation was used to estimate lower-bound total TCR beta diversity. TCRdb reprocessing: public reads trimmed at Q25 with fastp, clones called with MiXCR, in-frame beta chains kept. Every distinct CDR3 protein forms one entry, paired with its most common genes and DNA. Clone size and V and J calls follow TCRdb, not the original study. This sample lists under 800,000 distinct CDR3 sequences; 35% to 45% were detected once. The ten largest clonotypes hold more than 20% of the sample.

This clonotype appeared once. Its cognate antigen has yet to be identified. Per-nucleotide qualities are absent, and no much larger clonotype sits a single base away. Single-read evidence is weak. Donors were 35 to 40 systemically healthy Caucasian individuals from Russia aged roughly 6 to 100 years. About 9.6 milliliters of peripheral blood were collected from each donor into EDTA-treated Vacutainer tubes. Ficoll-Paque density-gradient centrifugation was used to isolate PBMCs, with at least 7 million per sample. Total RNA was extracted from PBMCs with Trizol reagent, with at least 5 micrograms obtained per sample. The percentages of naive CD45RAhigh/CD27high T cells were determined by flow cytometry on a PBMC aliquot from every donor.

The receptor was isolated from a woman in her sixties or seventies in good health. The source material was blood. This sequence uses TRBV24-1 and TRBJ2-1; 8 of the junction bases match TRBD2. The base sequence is TGTGCCACCAGTGATCCGGGGGGGAATGAGCAGTTCTTC. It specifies CATSDPGGNEQFF.